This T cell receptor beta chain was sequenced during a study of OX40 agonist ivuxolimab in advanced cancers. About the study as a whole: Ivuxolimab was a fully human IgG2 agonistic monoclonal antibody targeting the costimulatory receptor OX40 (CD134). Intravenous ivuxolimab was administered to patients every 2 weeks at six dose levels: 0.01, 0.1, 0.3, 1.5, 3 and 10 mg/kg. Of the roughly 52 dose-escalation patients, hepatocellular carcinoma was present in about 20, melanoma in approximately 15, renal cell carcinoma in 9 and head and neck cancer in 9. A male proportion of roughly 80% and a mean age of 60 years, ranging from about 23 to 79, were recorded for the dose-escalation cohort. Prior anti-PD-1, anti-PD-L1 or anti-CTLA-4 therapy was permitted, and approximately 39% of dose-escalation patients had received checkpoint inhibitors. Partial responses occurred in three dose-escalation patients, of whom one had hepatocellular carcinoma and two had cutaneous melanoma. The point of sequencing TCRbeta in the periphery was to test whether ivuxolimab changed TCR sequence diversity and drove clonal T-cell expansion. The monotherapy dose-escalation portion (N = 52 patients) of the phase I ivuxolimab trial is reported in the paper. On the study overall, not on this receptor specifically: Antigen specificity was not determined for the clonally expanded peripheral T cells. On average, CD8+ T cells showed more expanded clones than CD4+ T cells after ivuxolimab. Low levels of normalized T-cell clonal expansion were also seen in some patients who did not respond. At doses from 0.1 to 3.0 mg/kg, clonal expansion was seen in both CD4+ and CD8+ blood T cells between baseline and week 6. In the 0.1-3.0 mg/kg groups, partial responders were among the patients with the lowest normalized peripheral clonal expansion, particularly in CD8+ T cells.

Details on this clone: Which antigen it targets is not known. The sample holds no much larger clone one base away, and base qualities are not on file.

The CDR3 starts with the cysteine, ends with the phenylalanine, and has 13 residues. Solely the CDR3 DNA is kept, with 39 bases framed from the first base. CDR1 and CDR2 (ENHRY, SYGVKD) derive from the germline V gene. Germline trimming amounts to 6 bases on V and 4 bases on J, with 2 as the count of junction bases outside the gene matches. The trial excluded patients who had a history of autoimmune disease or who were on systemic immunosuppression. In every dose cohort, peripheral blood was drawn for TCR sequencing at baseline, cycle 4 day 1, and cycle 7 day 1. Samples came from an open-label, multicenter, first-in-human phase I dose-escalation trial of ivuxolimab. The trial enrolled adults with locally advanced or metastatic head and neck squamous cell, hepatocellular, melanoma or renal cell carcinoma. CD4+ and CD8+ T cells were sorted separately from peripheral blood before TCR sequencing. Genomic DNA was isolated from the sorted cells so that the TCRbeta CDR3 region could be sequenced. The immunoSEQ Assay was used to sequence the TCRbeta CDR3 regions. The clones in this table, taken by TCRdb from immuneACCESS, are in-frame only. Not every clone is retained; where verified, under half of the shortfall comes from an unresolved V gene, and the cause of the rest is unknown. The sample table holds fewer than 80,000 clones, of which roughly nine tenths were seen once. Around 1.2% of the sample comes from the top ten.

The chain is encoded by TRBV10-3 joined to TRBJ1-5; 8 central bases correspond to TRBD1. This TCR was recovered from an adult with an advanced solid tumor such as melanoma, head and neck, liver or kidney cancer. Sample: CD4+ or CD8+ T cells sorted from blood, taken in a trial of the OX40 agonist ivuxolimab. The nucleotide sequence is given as TGTGCCATCAGGGACAGGGAAAATCAGCCCCAGCATTTT. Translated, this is CAIRDRENQPQHF.